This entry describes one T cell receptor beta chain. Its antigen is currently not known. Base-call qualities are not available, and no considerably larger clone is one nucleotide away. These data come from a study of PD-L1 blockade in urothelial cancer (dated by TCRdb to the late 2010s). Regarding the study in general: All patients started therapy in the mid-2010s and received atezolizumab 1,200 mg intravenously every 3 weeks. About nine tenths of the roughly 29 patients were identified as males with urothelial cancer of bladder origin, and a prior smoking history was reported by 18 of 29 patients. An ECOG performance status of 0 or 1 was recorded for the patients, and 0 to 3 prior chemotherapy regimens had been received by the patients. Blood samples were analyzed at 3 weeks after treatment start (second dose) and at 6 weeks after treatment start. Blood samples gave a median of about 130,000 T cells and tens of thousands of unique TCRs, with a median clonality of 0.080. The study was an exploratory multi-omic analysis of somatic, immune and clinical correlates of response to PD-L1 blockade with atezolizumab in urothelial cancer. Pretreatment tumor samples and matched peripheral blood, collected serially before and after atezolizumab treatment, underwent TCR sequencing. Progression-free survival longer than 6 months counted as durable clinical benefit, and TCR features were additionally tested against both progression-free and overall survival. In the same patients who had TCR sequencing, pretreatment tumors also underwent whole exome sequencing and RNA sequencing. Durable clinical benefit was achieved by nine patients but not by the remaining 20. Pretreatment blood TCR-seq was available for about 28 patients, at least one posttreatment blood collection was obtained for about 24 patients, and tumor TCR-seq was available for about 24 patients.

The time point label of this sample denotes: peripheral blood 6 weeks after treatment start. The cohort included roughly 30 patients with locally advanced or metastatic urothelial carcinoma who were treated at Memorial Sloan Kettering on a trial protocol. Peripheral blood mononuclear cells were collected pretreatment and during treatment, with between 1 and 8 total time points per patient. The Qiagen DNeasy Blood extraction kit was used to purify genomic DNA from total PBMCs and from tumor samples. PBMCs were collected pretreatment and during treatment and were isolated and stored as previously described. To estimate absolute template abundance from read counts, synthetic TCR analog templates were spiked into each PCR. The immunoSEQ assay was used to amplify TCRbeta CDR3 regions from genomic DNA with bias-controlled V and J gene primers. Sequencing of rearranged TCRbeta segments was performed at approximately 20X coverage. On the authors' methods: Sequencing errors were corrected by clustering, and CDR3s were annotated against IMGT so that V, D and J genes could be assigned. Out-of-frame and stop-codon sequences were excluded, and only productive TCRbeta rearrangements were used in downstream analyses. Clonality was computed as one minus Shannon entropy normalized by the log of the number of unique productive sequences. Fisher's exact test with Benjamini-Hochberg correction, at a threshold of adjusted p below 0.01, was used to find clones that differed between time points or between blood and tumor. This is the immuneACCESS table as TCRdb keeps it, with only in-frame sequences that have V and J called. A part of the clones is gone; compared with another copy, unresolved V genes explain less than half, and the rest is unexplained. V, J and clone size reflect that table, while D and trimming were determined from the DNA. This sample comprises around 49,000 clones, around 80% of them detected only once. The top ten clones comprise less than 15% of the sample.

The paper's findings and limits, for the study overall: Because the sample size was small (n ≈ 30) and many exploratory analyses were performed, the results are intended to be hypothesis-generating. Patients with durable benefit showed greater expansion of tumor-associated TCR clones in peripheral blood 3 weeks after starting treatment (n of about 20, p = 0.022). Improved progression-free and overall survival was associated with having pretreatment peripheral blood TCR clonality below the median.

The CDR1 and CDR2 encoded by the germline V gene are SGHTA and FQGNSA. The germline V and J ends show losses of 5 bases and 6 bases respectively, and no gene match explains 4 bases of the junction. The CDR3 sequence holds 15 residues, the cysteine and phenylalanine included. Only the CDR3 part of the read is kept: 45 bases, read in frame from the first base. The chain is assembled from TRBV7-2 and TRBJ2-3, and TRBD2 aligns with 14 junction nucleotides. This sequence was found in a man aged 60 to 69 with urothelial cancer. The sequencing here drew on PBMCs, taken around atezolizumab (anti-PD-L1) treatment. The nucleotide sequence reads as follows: TGTGCCAGCAGCCCCCGGACTAGCGGGGGGGATACGCAGTATTTT. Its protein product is CASSPRTSGGDTQYF.